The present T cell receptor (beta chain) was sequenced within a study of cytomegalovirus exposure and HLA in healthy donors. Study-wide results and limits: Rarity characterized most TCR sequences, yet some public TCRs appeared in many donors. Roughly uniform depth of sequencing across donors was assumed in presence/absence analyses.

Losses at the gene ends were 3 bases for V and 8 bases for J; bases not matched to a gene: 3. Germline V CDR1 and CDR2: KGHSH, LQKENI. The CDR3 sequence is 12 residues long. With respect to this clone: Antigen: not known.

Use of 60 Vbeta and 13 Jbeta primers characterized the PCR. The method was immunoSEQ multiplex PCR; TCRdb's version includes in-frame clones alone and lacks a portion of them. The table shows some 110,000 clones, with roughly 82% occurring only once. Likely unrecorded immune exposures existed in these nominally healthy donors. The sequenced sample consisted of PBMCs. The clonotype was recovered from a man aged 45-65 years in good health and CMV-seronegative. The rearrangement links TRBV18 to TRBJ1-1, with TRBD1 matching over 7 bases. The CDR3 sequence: CASSPGTDEAFF. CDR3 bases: TGTGCCAGCTCACCTGGGACAGACGAAGCTTTCTTT.